This T cell receptor beta chain was captured by sequencing in a study of T cell repertoires in cytomegalovirus infection. As concerns this clonotype: The antigen remains undetermined.

Trimming shortened V by 6 bases and J by 0 bases, and 15 bases separated the two germline ends. The CDR3 contains 15 residues. Germline V CDR1 and CDR2: SGDLS, YYNGEE. Findings and limits, study-wide: Carriage of CMV together with the relevant HLA was identifiable through cumulative public TCR beta family frequency. There were HLA-C-restricted CMV-specific TCR beta clonotypes dominating the ex vivo response.

TCRdb re-called the reads through MiXCR, storing one row per CDR3 protein. The sample consists of some 940,000 distinct CDR3 sequences, more than 25% of them appearing once. Source: cultured CD8+ T cells from PBMCs, taken from culture after CMV antigen stimulation. The TCR originated in a human donor in good health (CMV status not recorded). Some clones in this sample may be carry-over from other donors' samples. The chain recombines TRBV9 with TRBJ1-1; maybe TRBD1 (6 bases). The CDR3 nucleotides are TGTGCCAGCACCGCTTCCGGGACAATGAACACTGAAGCTTTCTTT. It is translated as CASTASGTMNTEAFF.